The 16 T cell receptor beta chains below come from one sample, sequenced in a study of post-analysis software for immune sequencing data. Study observations and caveats: In patients, four to six TRBV segments were more frequent than in controls, with TRBV5-6, TRBV5-1 and TRBV20-1 among them.

Unique molecular identifiers were built into the TCR beta cDNA libraries. TCRdb re-derived calls from the PCR reads in MiXCR, one entry per CDR3 protein. The table shows 380,000 or so distinct CDR3 sequences, with roughly 36% occurring only once. Antigens of these TCRs are unknown. Sequenced material: blood. The source of these receptors is a girl aged 5-17 years with multiple sclerosis.

This clonotype has more than one count but fewer than ten. This sequence joins TRBV20-1 and TRBJ1-5; 9 nucleotides line up with TRBD1. Germline V gives CDR1 DFQATT, CDR2 SNEGSKA (reference sequence). After removal of 5 bases from V and 6 bases from J, the junction contained 8 bases not matched to a gene. This CDR3 has 14 residues. CDR3 sequence: CSAGKTGGGQPQHF. As DNA, the CDR3 is TGCAGTGCTGGGAAGACAGGGGGTGGTCAGCCCCAGCATTTT.

This sequence joins TRBV29-1 and TRBJ2-3; D may correspond to TRBD1 or TRBD2 (5 bases each). CDR1 SQVTM and CDR2 ANQGSEA come from the germline V gene. The CDR3 contains 13 residues. The ends were cut back, 5 bases at V and 2 bases at J, with 11 bases in the middle. The CDR3 protein is CSVFRDHTDTQYF. Here the CDR3 DNA reads TGCAGCGTTTTCAGGGACCACACAGATACGCAGTATTTT.

V usage is TRBV5-1 and J usage is TRBJ2-2, with 7 bases lining up with TRBD1. Trimming at V came to 3 bases and at J to 0 bases, leaving 2 bases not matched to a gene. Per germline, CDR1 SGHRS and CDR2 YFSETQ. The length of the CDR3 is 15 residues. The CDR3, as DNA: TGCGCCAGCAGCTCGGGACAGCCGAACACCGGGGAGCTGTTTTTT. This gives the protein CASSSGQPNTGELFF.

V and J are TRBV6-1 and TRBJ2-3, with 8 positions matching TRBD1. V trimming: 4 bases; J trimming: 1 base; junction bases outside the gene matches: 4. The CDR3 covers 15 residues. From germline, CDR1 is MNHNS and CDR2 SASEGT. CDR3 residues: CASSGQGARTDTQYF. CDR3 DNA: TGTGCCAGCAGTGGGCAGGGGGCTCGCACAGATACGCAGTATTTT.

This clonotype was recorded a few times. V gene TRBV7-2 combines with J gene TRBJ2-3; TRBD2 aligns across 8 bases. From germline, CDR1 is SGHTA and CDR2 FQGNSA. The trim removed 3 bases at V and 2 bases at J, leaving 7 bases unmatched. The length of the CDR3 is 16 residues. The CDR3 spells CASSLGRGAFTDTQYF. The CDR3 DNA sequence: TGTGCCAGCAGCTTGGGGCGGGGGGCTTTCACAGATACGCAGTATTTT.

This clonotype appeared a few times. The chain uses TRBV24-1 and TRBJ2-1; 14 bases fit TRBD2. The V gene end was trimmed by 3 bases and the J gene end by 8 bases; junction bases not matched to a gene: 5. The CDR3 runs to 16 residues. Germline V lookup: CDR1 KGHDR, CDR2 SFDVKD. The chain's CDR3 is CATSDPGLAGDDEQFF. CDR3 bases: TGTGCCACCAGTGATCCGGGACTAGCGGGGGACGATGAGCAGTTCTTC.

There are a few counts of this clonotype. A junction end diverges from the germline sequence, so it may reflect a read error. The rearrangement links TRBV7-7 to TRBJ2-3; TRBD2 matches at 9 bases. The CDR3 consists of 14 residues. Looked up from germline, CDR1 is SSHAT and CDR2 is FNYEAQ (reference sequence). The CDR3 nucleotides are TGTGCTAGCAGCCCAAGCGGGGGGCCAGATACGCAGTATTTT. The encoded protein is CASSPSGGPDTQYF.

V is TRBV29-1 and J is TRBJ2-3, with 7 bases identical to TRBD2. CDR3 length: 14 amino acids. The germline V gene has CDR1 SQVTM and CDR2 ANQGSEA. Trimming at V came to 4 bases and at J to 1 base, leaving 5 bases not matched to a gene. CDR3 in amino acids: CSVAGGWGTDTQYF. The CDR3 bases are TGCAGCGTTGCGGGGGGTTGGGGCACAGATACGCAGTATTTT.

This clonotype was picked up many times. The chain joins TRBV6-2 or TRBV6-3 to TRBJ2-7, with a possible D match to TRBD2 (6 bases). Germline CDR1 reads MNHEY; CDR2 reads SVGEGT. Trimming left V 0 bases short and J 9 bases short, with 21 bases between. The CDR3 consists of 16 residues. The CDR3 DNA reads TGTGCCAGCAGTTACTCGCCCGCTAGCGCTCCAGGGCGGCAGTACTTC. This encodes CASSYSPASAPGRQYF.

The CDR3 protein is CSVALGAYSNQPQHF. The CDR3 DNA is TGCAGCGTTGCATTGGGGGCTTATAGCAATCAGCCCCAGCATTTT. This chain links TRBV29-1 with TRBJ1-5; weak D call: TRBD1 (6 bases). The CDR3 runs to 15 residues. V lost 4 bases to trimming and J lost 0 bases, with 13 bases between them. Germline V CDR1 and CDR2: SQVTM, ANQGSEA. Complete variable domain (other parts from reference TRBV29-1 and TRBJ1-5): SAVISQKPSRDICQRGTSLTIQCQVDSQVTMMFWYRQQPGQSLTLIATANQGSEATYESGFVIDKFPISRPNLTFSTLTVSNMSPEDSSIYLCSVALGAYSNQPQHFGDGTRLSIL.

The CDR3 DNA sequence: TGTGCCACCAGTGATCGCCGAAGGGGGTCTAACTATGGCTACACCTTC. This gives the protein CATSDRRRGSNYGYTF. V gene TRBV24-1 combines with J gene TRBJ1-2; perhaps TRBD1 as D (6 bases). The CDR3 loop spans 16 amino acids. Per the germline V gene, CDR1 is KGHDR and CDR2 is SFDVKD. V lost 3 bases to trimming and J lost 0 bases, with 13 bases between them.

The chain uses TRBV20-1 and TRBJ1-1, with 9 bases aligning to TRBD1. The V gene end was trimmed by 0 bases and the J gene end by 4 bases; junction bases not matched to a gene: 6. This CDR3 region has 15 residues. Germline values: CDR1 DFQATT, CDR2 SNEGSKA (reference sequence). For the CDR3, the DNA is TGCAGTGCTAGAGATCTGACAGGGGGTCGCACTGAAGCTTTCTTT. Translating it yields CSARDLTGGRTEAFF.

This clonotype turned up a few times. The chain has TRBV28 and TRBJ2-7, with 9 bases fitting TRBD1. This CDR3 comprises 15 residues. J was trimmed by 1 base and V by 7 bases; bases with no gene match: 8. Germline V gene lookup returns CDR1 MDHEN and CDR2 SYDVKM. CDR3 sequence reads: CASTKGTGRSYEQYF. The CDR3 region has the DNA TGTGCCAGCACCAAAGGGACAGGGCGGTCCTACGAGCAGTACTTC.

In its sample, this clonotype was seen a few times. The chain joins TRBV4-3 to TRBJ2-1; 8 positions match TRBD2. The CDR3 has 14 residues. V lost 3 bases, J lost 2 bases, and 0 bases stayed unmatched. Per the germline V gene, CDR1 is LGHNA and CDR2 is YSLEER. The DNA of the CDR3 is TGCGCCAGCAGCCATAGCGGGACCTACAATGAGCAGTTCTTC. Translating it yields CASSHSGTYNEQFF.

This clonotype has a single count. This chain joins TRBV12-3 or TRBV12-4 and TRBJ1-4, with 8 bases fitting TRBD1. The CDR3 contains 17 residues. V gave up 6 bases and J gave up 3 bases; unmatched junction bases: 12. The CDR3, as DNA: TGTGCCAGCAGCCAGGACAGGGCCTTGCTTTCTAATGAAAAACTGTTTTTT. Protein sequence: CASSQDRALLSNEKLFF.

This clonotype was seen a single time. V and J are TRBV7-9 and TRBJ2-3, with TRBD2 as a possible D gene (5 bases). Germline values: CDR1 SEHNR, CDR2 FQNEAQ (reference sequence). V lost 2 bases, J lost 0 bases, and 12 bases lay in between. This CDR3 comprises 16 residues. CDR3 nucleotides: TGTGCCAGCAGCTTATCGAGGGTCACAAGCACAGATACGCAGTATTTT. It encodes CASSLSRVTSTDTQYF.